The subject of this entry is one T cell receptor beta chain. Its antigen remains unknown. These data originate in a study of shared clonotypes between healthy human individuals. Study results and caveats: Several donors had 4% to 5% of their naive CD4 clonotypes in common.

V gave up 5 bases and J gave up 3 bases, with 11 bases separating them. Germline CDR1 and CDR2: MDHEN and SYDVKM. This CDR3 is 13 amino acids long. Sequenced by immunoSEQ multiplex PCR; TCRdb stores in-frame clones only, minus some. The sample yields fewer than 1.8 million clones, approximately 98.5% seen once. Subsets obtained from CD4+ cells comprised CD45RA+ naive and CD45RA-negative memory cells. The sequenced sample consisted of naive CD4+ T cells sorted from blood. Subset described: CD45RA+ positively selected. The V gene is TRBV28, the J gene TRBJ2-7; tentatively, D is TRBD2 (5 bases). This TCR was recovered from a man aged 30-40 years in good health. CDR3 DNA sequence: TGTGCCAGCAGTCAAAGCGGAGTCTACGAGCAGTACTTC. The encoded protein is CASSQSGVYEQYF.